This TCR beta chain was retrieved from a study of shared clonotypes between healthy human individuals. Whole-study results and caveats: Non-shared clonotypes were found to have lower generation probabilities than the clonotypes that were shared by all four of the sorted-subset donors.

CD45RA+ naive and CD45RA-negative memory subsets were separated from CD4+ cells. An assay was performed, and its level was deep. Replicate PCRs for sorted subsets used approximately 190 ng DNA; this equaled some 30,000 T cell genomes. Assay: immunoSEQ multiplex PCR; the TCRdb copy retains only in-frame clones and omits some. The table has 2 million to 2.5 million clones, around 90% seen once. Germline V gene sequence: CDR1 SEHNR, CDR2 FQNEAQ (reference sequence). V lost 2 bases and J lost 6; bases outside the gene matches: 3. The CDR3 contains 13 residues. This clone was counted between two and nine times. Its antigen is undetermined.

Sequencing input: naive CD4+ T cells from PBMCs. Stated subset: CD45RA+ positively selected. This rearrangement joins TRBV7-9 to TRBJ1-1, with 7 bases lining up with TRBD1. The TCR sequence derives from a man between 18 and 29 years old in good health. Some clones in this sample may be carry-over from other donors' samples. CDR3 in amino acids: CASSLQGGSEAFF. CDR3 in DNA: TGTGCCAGCAGCTTACAGGGGGGCTCTGAAGCTTTCTTT.